One sample yielded the 19 T cell receptor beta chains listed below, sequenced in a study of early T cells in non-severe SARS-CoV-2 infection. In TCRdb, the 5' RACE reads were re-called with MiXCR into one record per CDR3 protein. This sample yields some 32,000 distinct CDR3 sequences, of which approximately 5.3% are seen a single time; approximately 5.8% belongs to the top ten. Sequenced: whole blood. Receptor source: an adult who was a healthcare worker with PCR-confirmed SARS-CoV-2 infection or an uninfected control (not recorded which).

This clonotype was seen at least ten times. The chain recombines TRBV7-2 with TRBJ2-4; perhaps TRBD2 as D (5 bases). This CDR3 comprises 15 residues. CDR1 is SGHTA and CDR2 is FQGNSA in the germline V gene. V shed 2 bases and J shed 2 bases, with 10 bases lying between them. CDR3 region: CASSLRTLPKNIQYF. CDR3 bases: TGTGCCAGCAGCTTACGGACTCTACCCAAAAACATTCAGTACTTC. The full variable domain, completed using reference TRBV7-2 and TRBJ2-4, is GAGVSQSPSNKVTEKGKDVELRCDPISGHTALYWYRQSLGQGLEFLIYFQGNSAPDKSGLPSDRFSAERTGGSVSTLTIQRTQQEDSAVYLCASSLRTLPKNIQYFGAGTRLSVL.

Ten or more counts support this clonotype. This chain links TRBV18 with TRBJ2-1; D gene ambiguous. The CDR3 sequence is 12 residues long. Trimming shortened V by 3 bases and J by 14 bases, and 14 bases separated the two germline ends. CDR1 is KGHSH, CDR2 LQKENI, per germline. DNA for the CDR3: TGTGCCAGCTCACCCGAGGTCGGTGTCGAGTTCTTC. Amino acid sequence: CASSPEVGVEFF.

This clonotype was found many times. The chain has TRBV28 and TRBJ2-2; D not certain. V lost 5 bases and J 5 bases, leaving 15 bases between the germline ends. This CDR3 is built from 15 residues. The germline V gene has CDR1 MDHEN and CDR2 SYDVKM. The CDR3 bases are TGTGCCAGCAGTGCCGCTCAACAAGGGACCGGGGAGCTGTTTTTT. This translates into CASSAAQQGTGELFF.

This rearrangement joins TRBV21-1 to TRBJ2-1; the listed D gene, TRBD2, was not tested against the DNA. TRBV21-1 counts as a pseudogene. The CDR3 has 14 residues. The CDR3 is CASSNGLGYNEQFF. The CDR3 region has the DNA TGTGCCAGCAGCAACGGACTGGGATACAATGAGCAGTTCTTC.

This clonotype was seen at least ten times. The rearrangement links TRBV7-3 to TRBJ2-2; D is possibly TRBD2 (5 bases). V was shortened by 6 bases and J by 0 bases, with 11 bases between the two germline ends. The CDR3 is made up of 15 amino acids. In germline, CDR1 is SGHTA, CDR2 FQGTGA. Written as DNA, the CDR3 is TGTGCCAGCAGTCGGACGGGGACGAACACCGGGGAGCTGTTTTTT. This gives the protein CASSRTGTNTGELFF.

This clonotype was detected ten times or more. The rearrangement uses TRBV12-3 or TRBV12-4 and TRBJ2-7; 8 positions agree with TRBD2. Trimming at V came to 8 bases and at J to 6 bases, leaving 12 bases not matched to a gene. This CDR3 spans 14 amino acids. CDR3 coding DNA: TGTGCCAGCGGGACTAGATCGGGGCTGCGCGAGCAGTACTTC. Protein: CASGTRSGLREQYF.

This clonotype was seen at least ten times. The chain is built from TRBV11-2 and TRBJ2-7, with TRBD2 matching 7 bases. J lost 2 bases, V lost 11 bases, and 9 bases had no gene match. Germline CDR1 SGHAT, CDR2 FQNNGV. The CDR3 length is 13 residues. This CDR3 is CAGGLAETYEQYF. Here the CDR3 DNA reads TGTGCCGGAGGGCTAGCGGAGACCTACGAGCAGTACTTC.

There are many counts of this clonotype. This sequence joins TRBV15 and TRBJ2-7; D perhaps matches TRBD1 (6 bases). V lost 0 bases to trimming and J lost 2 bases, with 14 bases between them. This CDR3 comprises 16 residues. Germline-derived CDR1 and CDR2 are LNHNV and YYDKDF (reference sequence). The CDR3 spells CATSRDRGGTPYEQYF. The CDR3 DNA is TGTGCCACCAGCAGAGATAGAGGTGGGACACCCTACGAGCAGTACTTC.

This clonotype was picked up many times. The rearrangement links TRBV6-2 or TRBV6-3 to TRBJ2-5; D call uncertain. The germline V gene has CDR1 MNHEY and CDR2 SVGEGT. Trimming stripped 1 base from V and 4 bases from J, with 16 bases between. The length of the CDR3 is 16 residues. The CDR3 DNA reads TGTGCCAGCAGTTACTGGGATCGGGCGAGTACAGAGACCCAGTACTTC. Amino acid sequence: CASSYWDRASTETQYF.

Many counts were recorded for this clonotype. The gene calls are TRBV6-5 and TRBJ1-1, with 10 bases aligning to TRBD1. Germline CDR1 MNHEY, CDR2 SVGAGI. V trimming: 2 bases; J trimming: 5 bases; junction bases outside the gene matches: 8. The CDR3 is 16 residues long. Here the CDR3 reads CASSYRDGTGVTEAFF. CDR3 coding DNA: TGTGCCAGCAGTTACCGTGACGGGACAGGGGTTACTGAAGCTTTCTTT.

V and J are TRBV7-2 and TRBJ1-4, with 7 bases identical to TRBD1. Germline values: CDR1 SGHTA, CDR2 FQGNSA. With 3 bases clipped from V and 2 bases from J, the junction kept 0 bases outside the gene matches. This CDR3 has 14 residues. CDR3 sequence (DNA): TGTGCCAGCAGCTTCAGGGGGACTAATGAAAAACTGTTTTTT. Translation: CASSFRGTNEKLFF. The full variable domain, in which reference TRBV7-2 and TRBJ1-4 provide the parts outside the CDR3, is GAGVSQSPSNKVTEKGKDVELRCDPISGHTALYWYRQSLGQGLEFLIYFQGNSAPDKSGLPSDRFSAERTGGSVSTLTIQRTQQEDSAVYLCASSFRGTNEKLFFGSGTQLSVL.

This clonotype was seen more than once but under ten times. The rearrangement joins TRBV20-1 to TRBJ2-7; TRBD1 matches at 7 bases. The CDR3 consists of 13 residues. Germline V gene lookup returns CDR1 DFQATT and CDR2 SNEGSKA (reference sequence). V lost 5 bases, J lost 3 bases, and 7 bases stayed unmatched. CDR3 in amino acids: CSAGDSKGYEQYF. CDR3 bases: TGCAGTGCTGGGGACAGTAAGGGCTACGAGCAGTACTTC.

V and J are TRBV4-2 and TRBJ1-1; D not certain. The germline V gene has CDR1 LGHNA and CDR2 YNFKEQ. The CDR3 runs to 13 residues. V gave up 0 bases and J gave up 10 bases, with 12 bases separating them. CDR3 sequence: CASSQDFRRTAFF. The CDR3, as DNA: TGTGCCAGCAGCCAAGATTTCCGGAGGACAGCTTTCTTT.

This clonotype was counted many times. The V call is TRBV7-8, the J call TRBJ2-1, with D possibly being TRBD2 (7 bases). Germline V gene sequence: CDR1 SGHVS, CDR2 FQNEAQ. V gave up 5 bases and J gave up 4 bases, with 18 bases separating them. The CDR3 sequence is 16 residues long. CDR3 sequence: CASSRRDGGPYNEQFF. The CDR3 bases are TGTGCCAGCAGCCGACGGGACGGGGGGCCGTACAATGAGCAGTTCTTC.

In this sample, this clonotype turned up many times. The chain uses TRBV5-1 and TRBJ2-7; 9 bases are shared with TRBD1. V was clipped by 0 bases and J by 3 bases; unmatched bases: 7. The germline V gene has CDR1 SGHRS and CDR2 YFSETQ. The CDR3 has 16 amino acids. The CDR3 nucleotides are TGCGCCAGCAGCTTGGAGGATCGGACAGGGGACTACGAGCAGTACTTC. It is translated as CASSLEDRTGDYEQYF.

The V gene is TRBV7-8, the J gene TRBJ2-1; D may match TRBD1 or TRBD2 (5 bases each). This CDR3 region has 15 residues. Germline V gene lookup returns CDR1 SGHVS and CDR2 FQNEAQ. The V end lost 7 bases, the J end lost 6 bases, and 19 bases lay between the germline ends. CDR3 sequence (DNA): TGTGCCAGCAACTACGGCGTCGGGGCTCGCAATGAGCAGTTCTTC. It specifies CASNYGVGARNEQFF.

This clonotype was recorded many times. The rearrangement uses TRBV12-3 or TRBV12-4 and TRBJ1-2; no clear D gene. Trimming removed 3 bases from V and 4 bases from J, with 9 bases in between. The CDR3 runs to 13 residues. CDR3 sequence (DNA): TGTGCCAGCAGTTTCGACCGGATCTATGGCTACACCTTC. This translates into CASSFDRIYGYTF.

This clonotype was observed at least ten times. The rearrangement uses TRBV6-1 and TRBJ1-5, with D tentatively TRBD1 (5 bases). CDR3 length: 15 residues. V lost 4 bases, J lost 5 bases, and 15 bases lay in between. The germline gives CDR1 MNHNS, CDR2 SASEGT. CDR3 sequence: CASSGSDSAHQPQHF. CDR3 DNA: TGTGCCAGCAGTGGGTCTGACAGTGCACATCAGCCCCAGCATTTT.

The gene calls are TRBV7-7 and TRBJ2-1, with TRBD2 identical over 9 bases. Germline V lookup: CDR1 SSHAT, CDR2 FNYEAQ (reference sequence). Unmatched junction bases numbered 4, after V lost 1 base and J lost 6 bases. CDR3 length equals 15 residues. CDR3 residues: CASSLVGGRGNEQFF. CDR3 DNA sequence: TGTGCCAGCAGCTTAGTAGGCGGGAGGGGCAATGAGCAGTTCTTC.